This TCR beta chain comes out of a study of T-cell reconstitution after alpha-beta-depleted transplantation in children. Library preparation (for TCRbeta) was performed with unique molecular identifiers. TCRdb re-derived calls from the PCR reads in MiXCR, one entry per CDR3 protein. The repertoire holds about 640,000 distinct CDR3 sequences, with 16% as singletons. There are 14 residues in the CDR3. CDR1 and CDR2 (germline): SGHTA, FQGNSA. Trimming took 5 bases from V and 5 from J, leaving 15 bases between them. The sample in question was PBMCs from the stem cell graft donor, obtained from the stem cell graft. The chain employs TRBV7-2 and TRBJ2-5, with D tentatively TRBD1 or TRBD2 (5 bases each). This receptor was identified in a human donor who donated a stem cell graft to a child with acute myeloid leukemia. The CDR3 DNA is TGTGCCAGCAGCCCCGGGGACGCAGATGAGACCCAGTACTTC. It is translated as CASSPGDADETQYF.